The 21 T cell receptor beta chains listed next were all sequenced from one sample in a study of CD8 T cells in ankylosing spondylitis. TCRdb itself ran the 5' RACE reads through MiXCR, one entry per CDR3 protein. The sample carries 200,000 to 300,000 distinct CDR3 sequences, roughly 10% recorded once. The sample comprised blood, either unsorted or a sorted T cell fraction (not recorded which). The source of these receptors is a male donor with ankylosing spondylitis or in good health (not recorded which).

This clonotype was recorded at least ten times. This chain joins TRBV6-2 or TRBV6-3 and TRBJ1-6; a weak D match, TRBD1 (5 bases). The ends were cut back, 0 bases at V and 6 bases at J, with 15 bases in the middle. The CDR3 contains 17 residues. Germline CDR1 is MNHEY and CDR2 is SVGEGT. This CDR3 is CASSYSGPRGGNSPLHF. The CDR3 DNA reads TGTGCCAGCAGTTACTCCGGCCCCCGGGGGGGTAATTCACCCCTCCACTTT.

Many counts were recorded for this clonotype. The V and J genes are TRBV7-3 and TRBJ2-7, with TRBD2 matching 7 bases. V was clipped by 1 base and J by 2 bases; unmatched bases: 5. There are 15 residues in the CDR3. Per germline, CDR1 SGHTA and CDR2 FQGTGA. CDR3 loop: CASSLRTSPPYEQYF. The CDR3 DNA reads TGTGCCAGCAGCTTAAGGACTAGTCCCCCCTACGAGCAGTACTTC.

This clonotype was counted between two and nine times. The chain employs TRBV18 and TRBJ2-7, with D perhaps assigned TRBD1 or TRBD2 (5 bases each). Deletions cut 3 bases from V and 2 bases from J, with 14 bases between. This CDR3 has 15 amino acids. The V gene's germline CDR1 is KGHSH and CDR2 LQKENI. The CDR3 protein is CASSPADVGAYEQYF. DNA of the CDR3: TGTGCCAGCTCACCTGCGGACGTGGGGGCCTACGAGCAGTACTTC.

This clonotype was found many times. The rearrangement joins TRBV10-3 to TRBJ2-7; D gene unclear. This CDR3 is 13 amino acids long. Trimming pared 3 bases from V and 9 bases from J, leaving 15 bases between. Germline assignment: CDR1 ENHRY and CDR2 SYGVKD. CDR3 DNA sequence: TGTGCCATCAGTGATAGTACTTTCCGTGGGCAGTACTTC. It specifies CAISDSTFRGQYF.

The chain links TRBV7-2 to TRBJ1-4; D is unresolved. Germline V gives CDR1 SGHTA, CDR2 FQGNSA. CDR3 size: 13 residues. Trimming took off 3 bases at V and 10 bases at J, with 12 bases between the two ends. The CDR3 DNA is TGTGCCAGCAGCTTTCGGTATCCGGCAAAACTGTTTTTT. It yields the protein CASSFRYPAKLFF.

This clonotype was seen repeatedly, ten times or more. The V call is TRBV12-3 or TRBV12-4, the J call TRBJ2-1, with 10 bases fitting TRBD2. V lost 6 bases to trimming and J lost 8 bases; unmatched junction nucleotides: 10. The CDR3 consists of 15 residues. Written as DNA, the CDR3 is TGTGCCAGCAGCCCGGGGGTAGCGGGAGGCGATGAGCAGTTCTTC. This codes for CASSPGVAGGDEQFF.

The sample holds many counts of this clonotype. The V gene is TRBV5-6, the J gene TRBJ2-2, with 8 nucleotides matching TRBD1. V shed 5 bases, J shed 4 bases, and the junction held 7 bases outside the gene matches. This CDR3 comprises 15 residues. Germline CDR1 SGHDT, CDR2 YYEEEE. The CDR3 bases are TGTGCCAGCAGAAGGGGACAGGTTGGCACCGGGGAGCTGTTTTTT. Protein product: CASRRGQVGTGELFF.

This clonotype has a count of ten or more. The chain uses TRBV27 and TRBJ1-4, with D possibly matching TRBD1 (5 bases). Germline CDR1 reads MNHEY; CDR2 reads SMNVEV (reference sequence). The CDR3 is made up of 15 amino acids. Between the trimmed V and J ends, which lost 2 bases and 3 bases, there was a span of 10 bases. DNA of the CDR3: TGTGCCAGCAGTTTAGGGACGGGACCTAATGAAAAACTGTTTTTT. Residues: CASSLGTGPNEKLFF.

This clonotype showed up many times. The chain recombines TRBV12-3 or TRBV12-4 with TRBJ2-3; 7 bases match TRBD1. The J segment lost 0 bases and the V segment lost 5 bases, leaving 11 bases of the junction unmatched. CDR3 length: 17 amino acids. The CDR3 spells CASSRGTAGPSTDTQYF. In DNA form, the CDR3 reads TGTGCCAGCAGTCGTGGGACAGCCGGGCCCAGCACAGATACGCAGTATTTT.

This clonotype was seen a handful of times. The gene calls are TRBV18 and TRBJ2-1; D might be TRBD1 (7 bases). V lost 3 bases, J lost 4 bases, and 13 bases lay in between. The CDR3 runs 15 residues. Germline CDR1 reads KGHSH; CDR2 reads LQKENI. CDR3 sequence reads: CASSPQGGLYNEQFF. DNA of the CDR3: TGTGCCAGCTCACCTCAGGGGGGTCTTTACAATGAGCAGTTCTTC.

This clonotype showed up many times. This chain links TRBV4-1 with TRBJ2-3; 9 bases agree with TRBD2. Germline V gene sequence: CDR1 MGHRA, CDR2 YSYEKL. The CDR3 extends over 17 amino acids. V dropped 3 bases and J dropped 3; count of bases not matched to a gene: 10. In DNA form, the CDR3 reads TGCGCCAGCAGCCATTTAACCCTAGCGGGGAGGACAGATACGCAGTATTTT. This codes for CASSHLTLAGRTDTQYF.

Ten or more counts support this clonotype. This chain links TRBV29-1 with TRBJ2-5, with TRBD1 as a possible D gene (5 bases). V was trimmed by 0 bases and J by 2 bases, leaving 13 bases between them. Germline CDR1 is SQVTM and CDR2 is ANQGSEA. CDR3 size: 15 residues. The CDR3 DNA is TGCAGCGTTGAAGATTTTAACAGGCCACAAGAGACCCAGTACTTC. Amino acids: CSVEDFNRPQETQYF.

The chain links TRBV20-1 to TRBJ2-5; no definite D call. The V end was cut by 5 bases, the J end by 2 bases, with 9 bases between. Germline V gene lookup returns CDR1 DFQATT and CDR2 SNEGSKA (reference sequence). This CDR3 spans 12 amino acids. The CDR3 DNA sequence: TGCAGTGCTGGCTCCGGTCAAGAGACCCAGTACTTC. It encodes CSAGSGQETQYF.

This rearrangement joins TRBV11-3 to TRBJ2-7, with a tentative D call TRBD2 (6 bases). V lost 4 bases, J lost 6 bases, and 13 bases lay in between. The CDR3 is 13 amino acids. CDR1 is SGHNT and CDR2 is YENEEA in the germline V gene. In DNA form, the CDR3 reads TGTGCCAGCAGCTCGGGGGTCCTAGGCGAGCAGTACTTC. Encoded protein: CASSSGVLGEQYF.

This clonotype was counted many times. The gene calls are TRBV9 and TRBJ2-2; D possibly matches TRBD1 or TRBD2 (5 bases each). Trimming left V 0 bases short and J 5 bases short, with 11 bases between. This CDR3 is 15 amino acids long. CDR1 and CDR2 (germline): SGDLS, YYNGEE. The CDR3 DNA is TGTGCCAGCAGCGTAGGCACTGGGGGTACCGGGGAGCTGTTTTTT. This sequence encodes CASSVGTGGTGELFF.

This chain joins TRBV30 and TRBJ2-1, with 7 nucleotides matching TRBD1. Germline V gene data show CDR1 as GTSNPN and CDR2 as SVGIG (reference sequence). V trimming: 3 bases; J trimming: 3 bases; junction bases outside the gene matches: 11. There are 16 residues in the CDR3. This CDR3 reads CAWRPVGGQIYNEQFF. The CDR3 DNA sequence: TGTGCCTGGAGACCCGTAGGGGGACAGATCTACAATGAGCAGTTCTTC.

This clonotype was recorded many times. The rearrangement links TRBV5-1 to TRBJ2-3; D is perhaps TRBD1 (6 bases). Trimming pared 4 bases from V and 6 bases from J, leaving 21 bases between. The CDR3 spans 16 residues. Germline CDR1 is SGHRS and CDR2 is YFSETQ. CDR3 region: CASSTEDSPQGDTQYF. The DNA of the CDR3 is TGCGCCAGCAGCACTGAGGACAGTCCCCAGGGGGATACGCAGTATTTT.

To note about this clonotype: This may arise from a read error, as a much more abundant clone is one base away. The chain is built from TRBV7-2 and TRBJ1-2; 9 bases fit TRBD1. The V gene's germline CDR1 is SGHTA and CDR2 FQGNSA. The CDR3 extends over 17 amino acids. Losses at the gene ends were 5 bases for V and 4 bases for J; bases not matched to a gene: 14. CDR3 DNA sequence: TGTGCCAGCAGCCACCACTCACAGGGGGCGCTTATCTATGGCTACACCTTC. Amino acids: CASSHHSQGALIYGYTF.

In this sample, this clonotype turned up many times. At one boundary the junction diverges from the germline segment, which might be a read error. J is TRBJ2-3 and V is TRBV12-3 or TRBV12-4; D is undetermined. The CDR3 extends over 13 amino acids. The CDR3 DNA follows: TGTGCCAGCGGTTTGGCAGGCACAGATACGCAGTATTTT. The encoded protein is CASGLAGTDTQYF.

This clonotype showed up many times. This sequence joins TRBV20-1 and TRBJ2-5, with 7 bases that match TRBD2. J was trimmed by 1 base and V by 0 bases; bases with no gene match: 2. Per germline, CDR1 DFQATT and CDR2 SNEGSKA (reference sequence). This CDR3 is built from 14 residues. In DNA, the CDR3 is TGCAGTGCTAGAGATCCTAGCGGCCAAGAGACCCAGTACTTC. Residues: CSARDPSGQETQYF.

This clonotype appeared many times. V and J are TRBV24-1 and TRBJ2-2; D is unresolved. V was shortened by 5 bases and J by 7 bases, with 10 bases between the two germline ends. Germline CDR1 reads KGHDR; CDR2 reads SFDVKD. The CDR3 sequence is 13 residues long. DNA of the CDR3: TGTGCCACCAGTGCCACGACATTCGGGGAGCTGTTTTTT. It encodes CATSATTFGELFF.